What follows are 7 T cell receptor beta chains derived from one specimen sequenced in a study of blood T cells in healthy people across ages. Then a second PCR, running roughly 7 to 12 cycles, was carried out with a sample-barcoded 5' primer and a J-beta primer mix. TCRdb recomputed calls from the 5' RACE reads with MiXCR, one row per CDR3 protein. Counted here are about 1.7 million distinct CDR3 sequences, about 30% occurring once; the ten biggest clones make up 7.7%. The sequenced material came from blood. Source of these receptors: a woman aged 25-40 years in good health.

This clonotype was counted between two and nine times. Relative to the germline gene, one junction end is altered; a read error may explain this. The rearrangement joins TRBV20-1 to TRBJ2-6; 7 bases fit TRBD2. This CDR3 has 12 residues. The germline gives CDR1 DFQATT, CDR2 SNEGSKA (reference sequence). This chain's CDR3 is CSARSGANVRTF. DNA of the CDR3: TGCAGTGCTAGAAGCGGGGCCAACGTCCGGACTTTC.

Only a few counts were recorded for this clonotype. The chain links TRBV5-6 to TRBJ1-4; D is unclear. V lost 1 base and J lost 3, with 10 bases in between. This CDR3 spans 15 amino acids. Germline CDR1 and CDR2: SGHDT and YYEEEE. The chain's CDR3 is CASSLTPVPNEKLFF. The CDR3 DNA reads TGTGCCAGCAGCTTGACCCCGGTGCCTAATGAAAAACTGTTTTTT. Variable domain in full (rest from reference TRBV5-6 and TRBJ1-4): DAGVTQSPTHLIKTRGQQVTLRCSPKSGHDTVSWYQQALGQGPQFIFQYYEEEERQRGNFPDRFSGHQFPNYSSELNVNALLLGDSALYLCASSLTPVPNEKLFFGSGTQLSVL.

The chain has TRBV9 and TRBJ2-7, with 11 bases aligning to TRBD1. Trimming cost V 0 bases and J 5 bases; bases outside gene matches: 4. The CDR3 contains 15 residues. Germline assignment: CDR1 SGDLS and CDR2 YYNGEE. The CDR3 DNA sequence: TGTGCCAGCAGCGTAGAGGGACAGGGGGGTAACGAGCAGTACTTC. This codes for CASSVEGQGGNEQYF.

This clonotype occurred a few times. In nucleotides, the CDR3 is TGCGCCAGCAGCTCTGTCTTGTGCGAAGGGGGCACAGATACGCAGTATTTT. This encodes CASSSVLCEGGTDTQYF. The chain carries TRBV5-1 and TRBJ2-3, with D perhaps TRBD1 (5 bases). From germline, CDR1 is SGHRS and CDR2 YFSETQ. With 3 bases removed from V and 1 base from J, the gap between germline ends came to 18 bases. The CDR3 extends over 17 amino acids.

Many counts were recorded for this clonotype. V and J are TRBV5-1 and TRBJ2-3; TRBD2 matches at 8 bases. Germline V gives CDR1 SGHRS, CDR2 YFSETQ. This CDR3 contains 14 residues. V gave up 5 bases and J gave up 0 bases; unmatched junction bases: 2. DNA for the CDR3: TGCGCCAGCAGTATAGCGGGGAGCACAGATACGCAGTATTTT. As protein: CASSIAGSTDTQYF. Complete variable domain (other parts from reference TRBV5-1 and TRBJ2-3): KAGVTQTPRYLIKTRGQQVTLSCSPISGHRSVSWYQQTPGQGLQFLFEYFSETQRNKGNFPGRFSGRQFSNSRSEMNVSTLELGDSALYLCASSIAGSTDTQYFGPGTRLTVL.

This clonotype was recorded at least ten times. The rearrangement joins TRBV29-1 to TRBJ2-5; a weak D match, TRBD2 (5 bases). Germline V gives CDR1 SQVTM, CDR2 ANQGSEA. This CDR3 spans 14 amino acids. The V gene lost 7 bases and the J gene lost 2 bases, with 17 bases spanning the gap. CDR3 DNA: TGCAGCGCCTCCAAGCCAGCGGTACAAGAGACCCAGTACTTC. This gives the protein CSASKPAVQETQYF. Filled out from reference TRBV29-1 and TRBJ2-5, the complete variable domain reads SAVISQKPSRDICQRGTSLTIQCQVDSQVTMMFWYRQQPGQSLTLIATANQGSEATYESGFVIDKFPISRPNLTFSTLTVSNMSPEDSSIYLCSASKPAVQETQYFGPGTRLLVL.

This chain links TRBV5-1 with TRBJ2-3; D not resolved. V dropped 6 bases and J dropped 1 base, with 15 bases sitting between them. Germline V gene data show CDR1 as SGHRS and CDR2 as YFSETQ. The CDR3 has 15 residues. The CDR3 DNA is TGCGCCAGCACCCCTCTGGGCGCACGCACAGATACGCAGTATTTT. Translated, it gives CASTPLGARTDTQYF.